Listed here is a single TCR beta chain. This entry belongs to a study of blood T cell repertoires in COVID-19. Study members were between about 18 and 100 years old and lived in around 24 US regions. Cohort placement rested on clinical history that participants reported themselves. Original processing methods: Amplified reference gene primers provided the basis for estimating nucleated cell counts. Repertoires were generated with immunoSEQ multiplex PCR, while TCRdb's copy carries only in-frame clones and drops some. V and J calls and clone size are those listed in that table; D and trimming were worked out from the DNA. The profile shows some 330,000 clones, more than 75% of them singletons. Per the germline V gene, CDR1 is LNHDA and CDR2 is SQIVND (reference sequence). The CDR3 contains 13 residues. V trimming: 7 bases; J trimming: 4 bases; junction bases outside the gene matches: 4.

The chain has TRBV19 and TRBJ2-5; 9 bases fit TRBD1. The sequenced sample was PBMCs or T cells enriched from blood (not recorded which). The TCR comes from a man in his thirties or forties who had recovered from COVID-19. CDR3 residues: CASKTGGGETQYF. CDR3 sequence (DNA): TGTGCCAGTAAAACAGGGGGCGGAGAGACCCAGTACTTC.